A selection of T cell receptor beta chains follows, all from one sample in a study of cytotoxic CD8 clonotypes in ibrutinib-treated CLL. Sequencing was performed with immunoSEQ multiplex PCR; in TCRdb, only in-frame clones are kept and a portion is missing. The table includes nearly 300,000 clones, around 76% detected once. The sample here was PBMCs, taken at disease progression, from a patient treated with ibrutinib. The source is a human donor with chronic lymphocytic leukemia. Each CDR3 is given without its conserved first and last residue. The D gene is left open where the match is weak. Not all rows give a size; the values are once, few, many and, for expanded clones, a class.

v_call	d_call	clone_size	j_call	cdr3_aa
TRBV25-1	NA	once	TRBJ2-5	ATARKETQY
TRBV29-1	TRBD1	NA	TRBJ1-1	SVDEGAGNTEAF
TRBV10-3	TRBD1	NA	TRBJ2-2	AISRGTGATGELF
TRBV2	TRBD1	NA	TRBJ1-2	ASTRDRYNYGYT
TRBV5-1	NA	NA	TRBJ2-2	ASSAPPGLINTGELF
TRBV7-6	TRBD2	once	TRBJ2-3	ASSRPRAGGTDTQY
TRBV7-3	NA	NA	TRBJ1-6	ASSHGERAPLH
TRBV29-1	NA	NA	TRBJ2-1	SGGTRGGHNEQF
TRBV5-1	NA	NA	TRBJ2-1	ASRLASSYNEQF
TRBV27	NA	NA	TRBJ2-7	ASSPQQVDPYEQY
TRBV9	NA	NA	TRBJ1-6	ASSVDPGLNSPLH
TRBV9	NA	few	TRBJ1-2	ASSVADYGYT
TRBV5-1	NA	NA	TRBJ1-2	ANRDGVYGYT
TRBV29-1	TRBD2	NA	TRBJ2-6	SVLGWRGDSGANVLT
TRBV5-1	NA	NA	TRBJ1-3	ASSLAFRSVGSGNTIY
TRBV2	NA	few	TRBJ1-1	ASRLDTEAF
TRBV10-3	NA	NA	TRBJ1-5	AIGDNQPQH
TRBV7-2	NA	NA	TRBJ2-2	ASSPARVTGELF
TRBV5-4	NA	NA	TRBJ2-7	ASSLGPAGDTYEQY
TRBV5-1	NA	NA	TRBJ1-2	ASSLDTYGYT
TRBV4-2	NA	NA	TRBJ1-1	ASSQVGGNAEAF
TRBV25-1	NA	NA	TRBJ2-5	ASSEYGRAYQETQY
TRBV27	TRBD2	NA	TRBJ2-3	ASSLTLAGNTDTQY
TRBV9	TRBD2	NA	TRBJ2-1	ASSSGTSVNNEQF
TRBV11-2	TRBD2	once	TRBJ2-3	ASKGGTSGTDTQY
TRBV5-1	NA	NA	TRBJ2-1	ASSLAAVHNEQF
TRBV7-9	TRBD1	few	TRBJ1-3	ASSPPRDRSPGNTIY
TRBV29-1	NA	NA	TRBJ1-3	SVESQGYSSGNTIY
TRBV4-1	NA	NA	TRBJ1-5	ASSVRAVGSQPQH
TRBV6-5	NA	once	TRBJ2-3	ASSQGLISTDTQY
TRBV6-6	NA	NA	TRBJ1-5	ASSPRQTEGRQPQH
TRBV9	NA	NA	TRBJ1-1	ASSVETWGGSEAF
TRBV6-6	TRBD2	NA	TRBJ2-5	ASSYLAGQETQY
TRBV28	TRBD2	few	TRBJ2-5	ASSFAGQGGETQY
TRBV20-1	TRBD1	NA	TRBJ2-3	STGADTQY
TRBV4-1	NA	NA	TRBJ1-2	ASSQNQGTAGYT
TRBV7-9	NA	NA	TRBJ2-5	ASSLVNAWGAMETQY
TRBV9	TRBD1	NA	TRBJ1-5	ASSVEPGGAPQH
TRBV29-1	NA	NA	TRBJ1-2	SVARTDYYGYT
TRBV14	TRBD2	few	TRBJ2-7	ASSQASGRAYEQY
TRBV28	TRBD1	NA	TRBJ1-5	ASSWDRGRNQPQH
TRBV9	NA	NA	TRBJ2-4	ASSVRGAVQNIQY
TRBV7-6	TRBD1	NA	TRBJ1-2	ASSSGTDNNYGYT
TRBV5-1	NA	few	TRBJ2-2	ASSLAAGSGELF
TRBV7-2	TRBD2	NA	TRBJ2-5	ASSYPTSGGVGYQETQY
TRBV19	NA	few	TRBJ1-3	ASSPGVSGNTIY
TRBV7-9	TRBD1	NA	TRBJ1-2	ASSLVETGVGYT
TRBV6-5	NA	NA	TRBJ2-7	ASSSNGKLAYEQY
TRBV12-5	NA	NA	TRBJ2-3	ASGTGFGTDTQY
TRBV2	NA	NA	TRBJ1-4	ASSRPNEKLF
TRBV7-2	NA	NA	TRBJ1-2	ASSPPGGRRYGYT
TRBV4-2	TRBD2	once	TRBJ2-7	ASSQLAGAAYEQY
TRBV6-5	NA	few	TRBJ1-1	ASSYSNGGAGTEAF
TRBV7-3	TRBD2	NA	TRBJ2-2	ASGSAGDGELF